This T cell receptor (beta chain) originates from a study of blood T cell repertoires in COVID-19. Trimming removed 0 bases from V and 0 bases from J, with 5 bases in between. The CDR3 is made up of 14 amino acids. Germline V gene data show CDR1 as PRHDT and CDR2 as FYEKMQ (reference sequence). Using immunoSEQ multiplex PCR, the repertoire was profiled, and TCRdb retains in-frame clones only, with some absent. The sample carries 150,000 to 250,000 clones, about 80% recorded once. The material sequenced was peripheral blood. The sequence was obtained from a human donor with acute or convalescent COVID-19. The donor label of this sample is uncertain. The chain uses TRBV13 and TRBJ1-1; D remains unclear. CDR3 amino acids: CASSLGQLNTEAFF. CDR3 in DNA: TGTGCCAGCAGCTTAGGACAATTGAACACTGAAGCTTTCTTT.